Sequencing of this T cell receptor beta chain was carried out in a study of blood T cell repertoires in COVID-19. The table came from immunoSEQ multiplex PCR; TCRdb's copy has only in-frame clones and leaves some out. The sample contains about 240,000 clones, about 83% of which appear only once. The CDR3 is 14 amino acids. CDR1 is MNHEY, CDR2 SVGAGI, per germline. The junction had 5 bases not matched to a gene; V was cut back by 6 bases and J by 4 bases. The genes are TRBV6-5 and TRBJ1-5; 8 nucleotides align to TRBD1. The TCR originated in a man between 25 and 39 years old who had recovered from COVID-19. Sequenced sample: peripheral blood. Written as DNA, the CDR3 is TGTGCCAGCAGCCAGGGGGCACGGAATCAGCCCCAGCATTTT. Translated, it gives CASSQGARNQPQHF.